A selection of T cell receptor beta chains follows, all from one sample in a study of OX40 agonist ivuxolimab in advanced cancers. The assay was immunoSEQ multiplex PCR, and TCRdb's table has in-frame clones only and misses some. The sample holds 97,000 or so clones; around 89% are singletons and the top ten take more than 0.15%. The specimen comprised CD4+ or CD8+ T cells sorted from blood, sampled in a trial of the OX40 agonist ivuxolimab. The receptors were gathered from an adult with an advanced solid tumor such as melanoma, head and neck, liver or kidney cancer. CDR3s include the opening cysteine and the closing phenylalanine or tryptophan. The D gene is left open where the match is weak. Not all rows give a size; the values are once, few, many and, for expanded clones, a class.

j_gene | v_gene | d_gene | abundance | CDR3aa | CDR3nt
TRBJ2-3 | TRBV20-1 | NA | NA | CSATTDTQYF | TGCAGTGCTACCACAGATACGCAGTATTTT
TRBJ1-6 | TRBV6-1 | NA | NA | CASSQGNSPLHF | TGTGCCAGCAGTCAGGGGAATTCACCCCTCCACTTT
TRBJ2-7 | TRBV13 | NA | NA | CASSLTGKWASSEQYF | TGTGCCAGCAGCTTAACCGGGAAATGGGCGTCTAGCGAGCAGTACTTC
TRBJ2-7 | TRBV5-1 | NA | few | CASSRGEGIRPYEQYF | TGCGCCAGCAGTCGGGGTGAAGGGATCCGGCCCTACGAGCAGTACTTC
TRBJ2-7 | TRBV14 | NA | NA | CASSQDVGGLAEQYF | TGTGCCAGCAGCCAGGACGTAGGTGGGTTGGCCGAGCAGTACTTC
TRBJ2-5 | TRBV19 | TRBD2 | NA | CASSPRDYRKETQYF | TGTGCCAGTAGTCCCCGGGACTACAGAAAAGAGACCCAGTACTTC
TRBJ1-6 | TRBV5-1 | NA | NA | CASSLGLNSPLHF | TGCGCCAGCAGCTTGGGACTTAATTCACCCCTCCACTTT
TRBJ2-1 | TRBV27 | TRBD2 | NA | CASSASGLANNEQFF | TGTGCCAGCAGCGCCTCGGGACTAGCTAACAATGAGCAGTTCTTC
TRBJ2-7 | TRBV27 | NA | once | CASSFAQVAGLYEQYF | TGTGCCAGCAGTTTCGCCCAGGTTGCGGGGCTCTACGAGCAGTACTTC
TRBJ1-4 | TRBV2 | TRBD1 | NA | CASRGTVNNEKLFF | TGTGCCAGCAGGGGGACAGTCAATAATGAAAAACTGTTTTTT
TRBJ1-1 | TRBV6-1 | NA | NA | CASSAAVEAFF | TGTGCCAGCAGTGCAGCAGTGGAAGCTTTCTTT
TRBJ2-7 | TRBV7-2 | NA | NA | CASSLAGADIYEQYF | TGTGCCAGCAGCTTAGCGGGGGCAGACATTTACGAGCAGTACTTC
TRBJ2-7 | TRBV5-1 | NA | NA | CASSLGGTYEQYF | TGCGCCAGCAGCTTGGGGGGGACCTACGAGCAGTACTTC
TRBJ2-7 | TRBV28 | TRBD1 | NA | CASSDRAGKQYF | TGTGCCAGCAGCGACAGGGCTGGGAAGCAGTACTTC
TRBJ1-5 | TRBV6-1 | NA | NA | CASSEEAGRNQPQHF | TGTGCCAGCAGTGAAGAGGCGGGCCGTAATCAGCCCCAGCATTTT
TRBJ1-5 | TRBV6-1 | TRBD1 | NA | CASMAGTGGNQPQHF | TGTGCCAGCATGGCTGGGACAGGGGGCAATCAGCCCCAGCATTTT
TRBJ1-5 | TRBV19 | NA | NA | CASSIGAGSQQPQHF | TGTGCCAGTAGTATAGGGGCAGGGAGCCAACAGCCCCAGCATTTT
TRBJ1-1 | TRBV28 | NA | few | CASSSPWRPTLNTEAFF | TGTGCCAGCAGTTCCCCCTGGAGGCCTACTTTGAACACTGAAGCTTTCTTT
TRBJ1-1 | TRBV7-9 | TRBD1 | NA | CASIRDRAKVAFF | TGTGCCAGCATCCGGGACAGGGCCAAGGTAGCTTTCTTT
TRBJ1-2 | TRBV20-1 | NA | NA | CSAREYRGYTF | TGCAGTGCTAGAGAATACAGGGGCTACACCTTC
TRBJ2-1 | TRBV6-1 | TRBD2 | NA | CASSEAVGRIYNEQFF | TGTGCCAGCAGTGAAGCGGTCGGGAGGATCTACAATGAGCAGTTCTTC
TRBJ2-3 | TRBV19 | TRBD1 | NA | CASKRQGSTDTQYF | TGTGCCAGTAAACGACAGGGTTCGACAGATACGCAGTATTTT
TRBJ2-5 | TRBV30 | NA | NA | CAWSVGGGETQYF | TGTGCCTGGAGTGTGGGGGGCGGGGAGACCCAGTACTTC
TRBJ2-7 | TRBV30 | NA | few | CAWSYSGHPSYEQYF | TGTGCCTGGAGTTACTCAGGACACCCCTCCTACGAGCAGTACTTC
TRBJ1-4 | TRBV27 | NA | NA | CASRPGLTNEKLFF | TGTGCCAGCAGACCGGGACTGACTAATGAAAAACTGTTTTTT
TRBJ1-6 | TRBV5-4 | NA | few | CASSLDRGILHF | TGTGCCAGCAGCTTGGATCGGGGAATCCTCCACTTT
TRBJ2-5 | TRBV19 | NA | NA | CASSRPGPGTGETQYF | TGTGCCAGTAGCCGCCCGGGTCCAGGGACGGGAGAGACCCAGTACTTC
TRBJ2-5 | TRBV2 | TRBD1 | NA | CASSDTGTGGQETQYF | TGTGCCAGCAGTGATACCGGGACAGGGGGACAAGAGACCCAGTACTTC
TRBJ2-1 | TRBV18 | TRBD2 | NA | CASSPTSGGSNEQFF | TGTGCCAGCTCACCAACTAGCGGGGGGTCCAATGAGCAGTTCTTC
TRBJ2-7 | TRBV5-4 | NA | NA | CASSLATAGPLYEQYF | TGTGCCAGCAGCTTGGCTACGGCAGGGCCCCTCTACGAGCAGTACTTC
TRBJ2-2 | TRBV30 | NA | NA | CAWSVQKGLAGELFF | TGTGCCTGGAGTGTACAGAAAGGGCTCGCCGGGGAGCTGTTTTTT
TRBJ1-1 | TRBV20-1 | NA | NA | CSASLEAFF | TGCAGTGCTAGCTTGGAAGCTTTCTTT
TRBJ2-7 | TRBV2 | TRBD2 | NA | CASSEGGLAHEQYF | TGTGCCAGCAGTGAAGGAGGACTAGCCCACGAGCAGTACTTC
TRBJ2-7 | TRBV30 | TRBD2 | NA | CAWSPLAADEQYF | TGTGCCTGGAGTCCCCTAGCGGCAGACGAGCAGTACTTC
TRBJ1-2 | TRBV5-8 | TRBD1 | NA | CASSPGGGHGYTF | TGTGCCAGCAGCCCAGGGGGCGGGCATGGCTACACCTTC
TRBJ2-2 | TRBV6-1 | TRBD2 | NA | CASSEPLAVAGDTGELFF | TGTGCCAGCAGTGAACCCCTCGCGGTAGCGGGAGATACCGGGGAGCTGTTTTTT
TRBJ1-2 | TRBV5-6 | NA | once | CASSQGGQGFYGYTF | TGTGCCAGCAGCCAGGGCGGGCAGGGATTCTATGGCTACACCTTC